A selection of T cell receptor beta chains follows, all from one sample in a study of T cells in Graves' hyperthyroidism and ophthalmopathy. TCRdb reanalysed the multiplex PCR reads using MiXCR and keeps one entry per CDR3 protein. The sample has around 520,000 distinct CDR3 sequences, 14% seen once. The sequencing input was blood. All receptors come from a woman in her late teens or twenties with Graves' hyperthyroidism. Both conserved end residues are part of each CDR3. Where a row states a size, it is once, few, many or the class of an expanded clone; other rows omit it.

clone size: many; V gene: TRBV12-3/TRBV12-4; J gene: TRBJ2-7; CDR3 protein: CATRPAGSYEQYF
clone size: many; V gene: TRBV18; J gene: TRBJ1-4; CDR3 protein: CASSHQWTGDEKLFF
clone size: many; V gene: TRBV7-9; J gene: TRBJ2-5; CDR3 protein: CASSSLGETQYF
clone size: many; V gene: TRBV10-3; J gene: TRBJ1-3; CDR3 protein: CAISDRVATIYF
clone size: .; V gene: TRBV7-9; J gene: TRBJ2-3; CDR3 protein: CASSKSLWASTDTQYF
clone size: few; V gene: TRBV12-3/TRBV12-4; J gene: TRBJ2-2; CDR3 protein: CASGANSNTGELFF
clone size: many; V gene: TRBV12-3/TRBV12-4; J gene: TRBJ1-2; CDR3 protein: CASSLRDRNYGYTF
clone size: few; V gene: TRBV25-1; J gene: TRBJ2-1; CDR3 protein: CASRRTGGGNEQFF
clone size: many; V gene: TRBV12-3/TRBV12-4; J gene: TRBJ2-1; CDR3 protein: CASRPSPPTQYNEQFF
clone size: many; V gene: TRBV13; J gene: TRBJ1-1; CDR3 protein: CASSRTASEAFF
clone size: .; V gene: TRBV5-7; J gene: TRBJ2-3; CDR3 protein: CASSLLSGRMTDTQYF
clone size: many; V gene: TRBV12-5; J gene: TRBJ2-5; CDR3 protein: CASGGLAAQETQYF
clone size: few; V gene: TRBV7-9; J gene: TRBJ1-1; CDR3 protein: CASSGTGGEVGAFF
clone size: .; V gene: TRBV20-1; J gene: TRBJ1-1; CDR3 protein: CSARGEVGEAFF
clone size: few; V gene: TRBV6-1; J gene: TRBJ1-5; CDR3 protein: CASRSFLNQPQHF
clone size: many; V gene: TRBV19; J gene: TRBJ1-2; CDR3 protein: CASSPRTRNYGYTF
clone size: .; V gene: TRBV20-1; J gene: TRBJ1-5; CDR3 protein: CSALGHVQSNQPQHF
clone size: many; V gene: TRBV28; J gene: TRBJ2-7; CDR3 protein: CASSSPQGQFLGRYEQYF
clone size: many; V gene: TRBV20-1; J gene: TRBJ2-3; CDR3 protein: CSARGRNLADAQYF
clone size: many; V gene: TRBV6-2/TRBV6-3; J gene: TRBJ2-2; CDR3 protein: CASSQTQGDGELFF
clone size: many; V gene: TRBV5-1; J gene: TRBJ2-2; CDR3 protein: CASSLGAGGNANTGELFF
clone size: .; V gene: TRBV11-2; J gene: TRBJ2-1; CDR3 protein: CASSPSPGGDEQFF
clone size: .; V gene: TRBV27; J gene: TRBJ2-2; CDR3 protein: CASSFSVPGELFF
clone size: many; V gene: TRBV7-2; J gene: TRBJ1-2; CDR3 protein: CASSLAPHNYGYTF
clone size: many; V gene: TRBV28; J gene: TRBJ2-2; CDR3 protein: CASRDINTGELFF
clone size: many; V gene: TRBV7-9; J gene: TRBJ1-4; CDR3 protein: CASTSRTVNEKLFF
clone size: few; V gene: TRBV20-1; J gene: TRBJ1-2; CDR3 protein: CSARSTIQGSYGYTF
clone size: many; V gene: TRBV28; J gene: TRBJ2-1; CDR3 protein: CASTTVLLQAKSYNEQFF
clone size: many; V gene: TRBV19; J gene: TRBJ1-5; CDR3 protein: CASSIITQTGRVQPQHF
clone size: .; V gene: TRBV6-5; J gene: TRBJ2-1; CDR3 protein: CASSSQLAGVNEQFF
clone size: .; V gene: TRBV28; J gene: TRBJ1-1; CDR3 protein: CASRRRQGYTEAFF
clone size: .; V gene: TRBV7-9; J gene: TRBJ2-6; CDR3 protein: CASSLSRLWGPSSGANVLTF
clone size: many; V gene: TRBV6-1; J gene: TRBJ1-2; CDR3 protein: CASSEAPGGSYGYTF
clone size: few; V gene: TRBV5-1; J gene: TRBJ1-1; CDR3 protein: CASSLVTPSSEAFF
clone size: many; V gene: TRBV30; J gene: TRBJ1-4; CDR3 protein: CAWSVLGGKGEKLFF
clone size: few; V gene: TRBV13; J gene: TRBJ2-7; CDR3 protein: CASSGLAGPDLFYEQYF
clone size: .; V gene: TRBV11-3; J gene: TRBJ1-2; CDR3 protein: CASSPPGTYYGYTF
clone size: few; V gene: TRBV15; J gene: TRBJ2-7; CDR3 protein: CATSSTSDSGQARYEQYF
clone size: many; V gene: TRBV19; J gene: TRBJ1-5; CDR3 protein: CASIDRDRVSNQPQHF
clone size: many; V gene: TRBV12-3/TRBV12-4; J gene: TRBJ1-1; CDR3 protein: CASSPGQASGKTEAFF
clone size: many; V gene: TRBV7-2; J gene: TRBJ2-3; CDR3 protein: CASTPLSGRRTDTQYF
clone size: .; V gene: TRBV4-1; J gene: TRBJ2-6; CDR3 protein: CASSQGPWTGANVLTF
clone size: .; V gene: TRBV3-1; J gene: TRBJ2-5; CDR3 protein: CASSQATQETQYF
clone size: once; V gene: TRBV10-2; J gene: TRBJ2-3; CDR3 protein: CASSDGLTGDTQYF
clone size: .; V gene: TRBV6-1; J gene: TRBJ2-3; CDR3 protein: CASSRQGASDTQYF
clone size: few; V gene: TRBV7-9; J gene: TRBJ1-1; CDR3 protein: CASTLQERSEAFF
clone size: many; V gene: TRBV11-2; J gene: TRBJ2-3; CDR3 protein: CASSLYSRESTDTQYF
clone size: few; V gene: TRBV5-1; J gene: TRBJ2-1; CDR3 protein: CASSLGLFSNEQFF
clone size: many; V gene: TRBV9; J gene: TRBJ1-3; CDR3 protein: CASSVGGVSGNTIYF
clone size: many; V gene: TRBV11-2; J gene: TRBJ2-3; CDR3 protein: CASTLGGAGDTQYF